These T cell receptor beta chains were read from a single sample in a study of blood T cell repertoires in COVID-19. The assay was immunoSEQ multiplex PCR, and TCRdb's table has in-frame clones only and misses some. The data contain hundreds of thousands of clones, around 89% of them singletons. Sequences were obtained from peripheral blood. These receptors were obtained from a woman aged 30 to 39 with COVID-19, enrolled during active disease. The CDR3 runs from the conserved cysteine through the conserved F or W. A D gene is named only where the DNA matches it firmly.

J: TRBJ2-1
D: .
V: TRBV21-1
CDR3: CASSSRTGRIGEQFF

J: TRBJ1-5
D: .
V: TRBV5-8
CDR3: CASSPPLGGNQPQHF

J: TRBJ1-4
D: TRBD1
V: TRBV9
CDR3: CASSVAGQGGSNEKLFF

J: TRBJ1-1
D: .
V: TRBV2
CDR3: CASSGSLTDTEAFF

J: TRBJ2-1
D: .
V: TRBV25-1
CDR3: CASSEPLPAVNEQFF

J: TRBJ1-1
D: .
V: TRBV7-2
CDR3: CASFRGAVNTEAFF

J: TRBJ1-3
D: .
V: TRBV19
CDR3: CASTIQVFGGNTIYF

J: TRBJ1-1
D: .
V: TRBV18
CDR3: CASSRDTRNTEAFF

J: TRBJ2-1
D: TRBD2
V: TRBV7-2
CDR3: CASSIRVAGGPDEQFF

J: TRBJ2-1
D: TRBD2
V: TRBV7-2
CDR3: CASSRTSGGGNEQFF

J: TRBJ2-1
D: TRBD2
V: TRBV6-6
CDR3: CASSWDSGREGEQFF

J: TRBJ2-3
D: .
V: TRBV5-6
CDR3: CASSSQVEADTQYF

J: TRBJ1-2
D: .
V: TRBV11-2
CDR3: CASSLRRNYGYTF

J: TRBJ1-1
D: .
V: TRBV6-6
CDR3: CASSYSKKGDTEAFF

J: TRBJ1-6
D: .
V: TRBV4-3
CDR3: CASSPVSGGLQSPLHF

J: TRBJ2-5
D: .
V: TRBV7-9
CDR3: CASSPPTGRGETQYF

J: TRBJ1-2
D: .
V: TRBV18
CDR3: CASSPSGRDENYGYTF

J: TRBJ2-1
D: .
V: TRBV11-3
CDR3: CASSLEGRQFF

J: TRBJ2-1
D: .
V: TRBV24-1
CDR3: CATSDSNVGGNEQFF

J: TRBJ2-3
D: .
V: TRBV4-3
CDR3: CASSQVVGNFMGLTDTQYF

J: TRBJ2-1
D: TRBD1
V: TRBV19
CDR3: CASSYRQGNYNEQFF

J: TRBJ1-1
D: .
V: TRBV19
CDR3: CASSRPGRDTEAFF

J: TRBJ1-3
D: TRBD1
V: TRBV19
CDR3: CASSTSGQTGNTIYF

J: TRBJ2-1
D: TRBD2
V: TRBV10-2
CDR3: CASRGLAGNEQFF

J: TRBJ2-3
D: TRBD2
V: TRBV4-3
CDR3: CASSRRLAGAGSTDTQYF

J: TRBJ2-3
D: TRBD2
V: TRBV5-1
CDR3: CASSPSGRGGTDTQYF

J: TRBJ1-2
D: .
V: TRBV5-5
CDR3: CASSLQGDYGYTF

J: TRBJ2-7
D: TRBD1
V: TRBV2
CDR3: CASSGDRVNNYEQYF

J: TRBJ1-2
D: .
V: TRBV5-4
CDR3: CASTLSGGTGYTF

J: TRBJ2-1
D: TRBD2
V: TRBV3-1/TRBV3-2
CDR3: CASSSGSSYNEQFF

J: TRBJ2-5
D: .
V: TRBV6-5
CDR3: CASSQSWTAQETQYF

J: TRBJ2-7
D: .
V: TRBV2
CDR3: CASSVPPRLGLYEQYF

J: TRBJ1-4
D: .
V: TRBV7-9
CDR3: CASSSRQTAEKLFF

J: TRBJ1-6
D: TRBD1
V: TRBV9
CDR3: CASSVGTGLNSPLHF

J: TRBJ2-1
D: TRBD2
V: TRBV9
CDR3: CASTIHGGDPSYNEQFF

J: TRBJ2-5
D: TRBD1
V: TRBV15
CDR3: CATSRTGGAETQYF

J: TRBJ1-1
D: .
V: TRBV1
CDR3: CTSSQDLFPSAGFNTEAFF

J: TRBJ2-1
D: TRBD1
V: TRBV9
CDR3: CASNVPPQGADHNEQFF

J: TRBJ2-4
D: TRBD2
V: TRBV7-9
CDR3: CASSYPPTSGRPQYF

J: TRBJ1-6
D: TRBD1
V: TRBV18
CDR3: CASSSGTGDSPLHF

J: TRBJ2-2
D: TRBD1
V: TRBV6-1
CDR3: CASREHHGQGNTGELFF

J: TRBJ2-7
D: .
V: TRBV28
CDR3: CASSPLREVISYEQYF